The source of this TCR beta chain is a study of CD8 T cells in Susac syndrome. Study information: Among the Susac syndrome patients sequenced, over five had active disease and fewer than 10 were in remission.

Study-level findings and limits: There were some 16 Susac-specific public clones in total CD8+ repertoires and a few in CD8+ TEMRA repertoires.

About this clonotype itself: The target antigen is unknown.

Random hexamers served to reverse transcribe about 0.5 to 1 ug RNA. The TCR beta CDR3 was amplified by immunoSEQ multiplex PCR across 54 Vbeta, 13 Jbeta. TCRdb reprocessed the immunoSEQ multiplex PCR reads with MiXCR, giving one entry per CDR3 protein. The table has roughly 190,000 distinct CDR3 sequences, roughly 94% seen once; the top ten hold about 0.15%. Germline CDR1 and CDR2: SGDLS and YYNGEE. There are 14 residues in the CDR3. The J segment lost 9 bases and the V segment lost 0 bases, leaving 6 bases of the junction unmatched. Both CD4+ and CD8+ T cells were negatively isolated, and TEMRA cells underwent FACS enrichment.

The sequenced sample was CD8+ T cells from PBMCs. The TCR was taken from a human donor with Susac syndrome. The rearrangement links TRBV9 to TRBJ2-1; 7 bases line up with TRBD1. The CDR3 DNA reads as TGTGCCAGCAGCGTAGACGACAGGGAGACTGAGCAGTTCTTC. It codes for CASSVDDRETEQFF.